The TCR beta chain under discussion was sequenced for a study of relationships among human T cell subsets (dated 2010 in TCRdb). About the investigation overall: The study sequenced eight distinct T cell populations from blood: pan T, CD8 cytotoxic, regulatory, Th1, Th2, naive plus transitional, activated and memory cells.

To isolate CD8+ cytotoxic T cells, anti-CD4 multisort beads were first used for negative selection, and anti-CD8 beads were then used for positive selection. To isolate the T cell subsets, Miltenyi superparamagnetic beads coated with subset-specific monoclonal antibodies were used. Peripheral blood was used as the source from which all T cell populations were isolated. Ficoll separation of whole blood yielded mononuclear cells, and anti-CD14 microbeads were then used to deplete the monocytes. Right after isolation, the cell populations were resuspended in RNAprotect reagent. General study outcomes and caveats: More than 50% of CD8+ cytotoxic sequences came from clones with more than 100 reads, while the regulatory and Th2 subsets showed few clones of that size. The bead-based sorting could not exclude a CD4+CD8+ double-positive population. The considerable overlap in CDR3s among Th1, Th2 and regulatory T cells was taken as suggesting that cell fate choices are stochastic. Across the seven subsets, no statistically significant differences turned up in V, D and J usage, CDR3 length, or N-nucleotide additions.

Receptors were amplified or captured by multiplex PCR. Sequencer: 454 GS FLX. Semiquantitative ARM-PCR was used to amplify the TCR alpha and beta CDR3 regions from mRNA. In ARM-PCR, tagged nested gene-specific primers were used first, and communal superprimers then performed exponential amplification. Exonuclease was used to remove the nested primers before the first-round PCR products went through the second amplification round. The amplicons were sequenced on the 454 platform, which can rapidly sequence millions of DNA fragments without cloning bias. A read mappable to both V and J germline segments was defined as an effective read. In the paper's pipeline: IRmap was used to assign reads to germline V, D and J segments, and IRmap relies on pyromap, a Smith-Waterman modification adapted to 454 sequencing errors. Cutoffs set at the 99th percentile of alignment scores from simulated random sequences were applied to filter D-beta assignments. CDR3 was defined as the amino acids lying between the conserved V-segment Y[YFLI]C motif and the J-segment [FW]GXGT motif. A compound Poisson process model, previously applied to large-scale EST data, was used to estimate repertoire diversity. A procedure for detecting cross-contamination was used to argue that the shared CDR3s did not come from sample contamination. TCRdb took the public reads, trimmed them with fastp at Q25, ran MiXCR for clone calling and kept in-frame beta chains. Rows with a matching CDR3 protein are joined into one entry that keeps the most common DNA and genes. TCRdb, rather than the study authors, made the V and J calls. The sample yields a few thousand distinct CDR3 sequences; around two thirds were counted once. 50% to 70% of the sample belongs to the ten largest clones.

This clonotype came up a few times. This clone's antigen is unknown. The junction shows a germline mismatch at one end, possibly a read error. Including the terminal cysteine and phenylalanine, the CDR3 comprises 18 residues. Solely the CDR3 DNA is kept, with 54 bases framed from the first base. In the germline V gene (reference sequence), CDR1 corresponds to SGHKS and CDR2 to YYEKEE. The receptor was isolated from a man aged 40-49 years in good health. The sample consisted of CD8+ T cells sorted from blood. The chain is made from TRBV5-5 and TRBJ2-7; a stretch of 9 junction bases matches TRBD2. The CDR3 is CASSQRGLAASISYEQYF. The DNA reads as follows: TGCGCCAGCAGCCAACGGGGACTAGCAGCTTCGATCTCCTACGAGCAGTACTTC. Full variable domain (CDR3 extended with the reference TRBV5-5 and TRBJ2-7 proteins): DAGVTQSPTHLIKTRGQQVTLRCSPISGHKSVSWYQQVLGQGPQFIFQYYEKEERGRGNFPDRFSARQFPNYSSELNVNALLLGDSALYLCASSQRGLAASISYEQYFGPGTRLTVT.